This T cell receptor beta chain was captured by sequencing in a study of cytomegalovirus exposure and HLA in healthy donors. Findings and caveats of the study: Among TCR beta chains, those listed as cytomegalovirus-associated numbered 164.

Germline values: CDR1 SGHDT, CDR2 YYEEEE. The CDR3 consists of 14 residues. V was shortened by 0 bases and J by 1 base, with 7 bases between the two germline ends. 60 Vbeta and 13 Jbeta primers were used in PCR. Measured with immunoSEQ multiplex PCR; TCRdb has only the in-frame clones, and not every one. The table shows 150,000 to 200,000 clones, with less than 80% occurring only once. This clone has just one count. The target antigen is unknown. The origin of this receptor is a woman in her 30s in good health and CMV-seropositive. V and J are TRBV5-6 and TRBJ1-1; D unclear. The sample was PBMCs. CDR3 coding DNA: TGTGCCAGCAGCTTGGGGGCCACGAACACTGAAGCTTTCTTT. Translating gives CASSLGATNTEAFF.